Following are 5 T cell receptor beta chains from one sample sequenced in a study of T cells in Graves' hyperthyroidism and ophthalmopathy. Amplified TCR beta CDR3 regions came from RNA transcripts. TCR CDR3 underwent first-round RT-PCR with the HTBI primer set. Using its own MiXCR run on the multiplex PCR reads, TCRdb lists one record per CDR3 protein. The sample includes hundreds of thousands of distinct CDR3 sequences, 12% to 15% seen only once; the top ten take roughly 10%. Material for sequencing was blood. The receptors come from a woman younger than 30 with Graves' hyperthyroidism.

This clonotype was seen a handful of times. The CDR3 sequence: CATMQRESYEQYF. CDR3 DNA sequence: TGTGCCACCATGCAGCGGGAGAGCTACGAGCAGTACTTC. The chain is built from TRBV10-3 and TRBJ2-7; TRBD2 matches at 8 bases. The CDR3 has 13 amino acids. The V gene's germline CDR1 is ENHRY and CDR2 SYGVKD. J lost 3 bases, V lost 10 bases, and 8 bases had no gene match.

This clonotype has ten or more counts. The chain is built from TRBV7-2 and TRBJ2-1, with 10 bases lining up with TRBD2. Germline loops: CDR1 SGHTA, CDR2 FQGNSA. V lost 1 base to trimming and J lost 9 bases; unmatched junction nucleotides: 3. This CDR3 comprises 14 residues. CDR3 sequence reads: CASSLVSSGSEQFF. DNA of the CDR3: TGTGCCAGCAGCTTAGTTTCTAGCGGGAGTGAGCAGTTCTTC.

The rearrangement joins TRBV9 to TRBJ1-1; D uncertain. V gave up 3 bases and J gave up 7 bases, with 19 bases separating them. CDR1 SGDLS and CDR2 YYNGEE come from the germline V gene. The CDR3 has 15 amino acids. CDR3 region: CASSGRGLGNGEAFF. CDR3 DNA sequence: TGTGCCAGCAGCGGAAGAGGACTGGGGAACGGTGAAGCTTTCTTT. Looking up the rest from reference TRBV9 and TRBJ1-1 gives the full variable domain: DSGVTQTPKHLITATGQRVTLRCSPRSGDLSVYWYQQSLDQGLQFLIQYYNGEERAKGNILERFSAQQFPDLHSELNLSSLELGDSALYFCASSGRGLGNGEAFFGQGTRLTVV.

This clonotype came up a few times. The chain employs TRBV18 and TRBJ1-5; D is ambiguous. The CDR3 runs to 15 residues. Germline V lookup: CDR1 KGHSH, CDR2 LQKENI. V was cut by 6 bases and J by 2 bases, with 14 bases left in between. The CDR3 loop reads CASSRVAGGNQPQHF. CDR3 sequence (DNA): TGTGCCAGCTCCCGAGTGGCGGGCGGCAATCAGCCCCAGCATTTT. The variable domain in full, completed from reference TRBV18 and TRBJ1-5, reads NAGVMQNPRHLVRRRGQEARLRCSPMKGHSHVYWYRQLPEEGLKFMVYLQKENIIDESGMPKERFSAEFPKEGPSILRIQQVVRGDSAAYFCASSRVAGGNQPQHFGDGTRLSIL.

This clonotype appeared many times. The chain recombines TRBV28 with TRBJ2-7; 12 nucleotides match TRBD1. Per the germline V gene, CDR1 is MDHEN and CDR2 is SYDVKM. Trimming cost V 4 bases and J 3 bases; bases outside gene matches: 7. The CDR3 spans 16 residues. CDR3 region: CASSSIGTGGLYEQYF. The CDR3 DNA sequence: TGTGCCAGCAGTTCCATCGGGACAGGGGGCCTCTACGAGCAGTACTTC. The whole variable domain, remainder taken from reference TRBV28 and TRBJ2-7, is DVKVTQSSRYLVKRTGEKVFLECVQDMDHENMFWYRQDPGLGLRLIYFSYDVKMKEKGDIPEGYSVSREKKERFSLILESASTNQTSMYLCASSSIGTGGLYEQYFGPGTRLTVT.